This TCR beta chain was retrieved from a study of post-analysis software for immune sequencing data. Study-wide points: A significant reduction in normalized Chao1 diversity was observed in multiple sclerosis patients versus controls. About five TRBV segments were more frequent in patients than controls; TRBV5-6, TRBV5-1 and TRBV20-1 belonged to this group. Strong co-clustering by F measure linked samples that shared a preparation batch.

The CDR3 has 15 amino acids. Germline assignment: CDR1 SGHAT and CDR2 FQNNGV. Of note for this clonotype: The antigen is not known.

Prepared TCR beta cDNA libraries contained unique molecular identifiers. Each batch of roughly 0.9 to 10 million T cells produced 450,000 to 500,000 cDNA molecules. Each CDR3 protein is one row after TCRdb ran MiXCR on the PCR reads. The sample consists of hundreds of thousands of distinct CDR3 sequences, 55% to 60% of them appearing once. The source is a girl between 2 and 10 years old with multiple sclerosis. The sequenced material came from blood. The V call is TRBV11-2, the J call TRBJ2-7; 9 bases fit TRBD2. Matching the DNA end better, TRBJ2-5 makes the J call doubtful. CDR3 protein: CASSSLAGAEKTQYF. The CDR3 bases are TGTGCCAGCAGCTCCTTAGCGGGAGCAGAAAAGACCCAGTACTTC.